Below, one T cell receptor beta chain is given with its context. The target antigen is unknown. The read comes to an end 3 residues before the CDR3 does, leaving the germline J gene to fill in the end. These data belong to a study of T cells in women clearing cervical HPV infection. Study-wide background: Case blood was drawn a median around 150 days after lesion detection. Overall study findings and caveats: Combining TCR richness with V gene abundances gave roughly 0.8 AUC. Repertoire richness, not evenness, was significantly elevated in CIN3+ cases versus controls.

V lost 5 bases to trimming and J lost 3 bases, with 11 bases between them. The CDR3 runs to 13 residues. CDR1 SGHVS and CDR2 FQNEAQ come from the germline V gene. Method: immunoSEQ multiplex PCR; TCRdb's copy keeps in-frame clones and lacks some. This table lists 30,000 to 35,000 clones. The V gene is TRBV7-8, the J gene TRBJ2-7; D is undetermined. The sequencing sample was made of blood buffy coat. The origin of this receptor is a woman between 18 and 69 years old with a cervical HPV16 infection that either progressed to CIN3+ or cleared (not recorded which). Partial CDR3 DNA: TGTGCCAGCAGCGCGCTACAGTTCTACGAG. Its protein is CASSALQFYE. The whole CDR3 is CASSALQFYEQYF.